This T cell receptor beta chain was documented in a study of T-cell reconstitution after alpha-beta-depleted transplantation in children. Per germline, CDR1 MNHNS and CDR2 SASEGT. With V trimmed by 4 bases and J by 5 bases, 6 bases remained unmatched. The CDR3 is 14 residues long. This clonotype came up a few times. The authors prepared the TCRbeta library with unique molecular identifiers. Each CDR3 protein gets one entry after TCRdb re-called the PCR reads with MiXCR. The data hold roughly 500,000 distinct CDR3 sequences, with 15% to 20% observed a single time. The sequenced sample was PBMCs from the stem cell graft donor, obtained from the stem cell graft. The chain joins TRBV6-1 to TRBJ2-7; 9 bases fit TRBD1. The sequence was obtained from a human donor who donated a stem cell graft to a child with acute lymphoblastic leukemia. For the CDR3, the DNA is TGTGCCAGCAGTGGAGGACAGGGGTTAAACGAGCAGTACTTC. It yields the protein CASSGGQGLNEQYF.